The present T cell receptor (beta chain) was sequenced within a study of T cell responses to AZD1222 COVID-19 vaccine. Turning to the study itself: Both about-4-week and about-12-week second-dose recipients were combined. Study observations and caveats: At study baseline, merely several AZD1222 recipients were seropositive. With dominance at 160-218 and 743-854, vaccine-associated CD4 TCRs spanned spike. Scientists sampled the repertoires only once the peak T cell response had passed.

Trimming cost V 5 bases and J 2 bases, with 12 bases left between them. The CDR3 is 14 amino acids. The germline gives CDR1 SQVTM, CDR2 ANQGSEA. Comments on this clone: The antigen remains unidentified.

Produced via immunoSEQ multiplex PCR; TCRdb's table is partial and in-frame only. Among about 84,000 clones, about 85% were seen once, and the ten largest hold approximately 1.5%. Source: peripheral blood, taken on day 0 of AZD1222 vaccination. The sequence derives from an adult in good health. The gene calls are TRBV29-1 and TRBJ1-4; a weak D match, TRBD1 (6 bases). This CDR3 reads CSVSRTVTNEKLFF. CDR3 DNA sequence: TGCAGCGTTAGCCGGACAGTTACTAATGAAAAACTGTTTTTT.